The sample holds many counts of the clone carrying this T cell receptor beta chain. No antigen is known for it. Arm-PCR of CDR3 regions with iRepertoire HTBI primers generated TCR beta libraries. Each CDR3 protein gets one entry after TCRdb re-called the multiplex PCR reads with MiXCR. The sample has hundreds of thousands of distinct CDR3 sequences, around 15% seen once. These data come from a study of regulatory T cells in long-lasting Graves disease. The sample's time point: newly diagnosed GD, antithyroid drugs for less than 3 months. Preparation of the TCR library used RNA extracted from PBMCs. General study points: With a small sample size, accuracy may have been reduced. With persistent disease, TRBV28, TRBJ1-2 and TRBJ2-5 were the favored segments.

The CDR3 is made up of 18 amino acids. Trimming at V came to 3 bases and at J to 2 bases, leaving 10 bases not matched to a gene. Germline V gives CDR1 MNHEY, CDR2 SVGAGI. This chain connects TRBV6-5 to TRBJ2-1; 10 nucleotides match TRBD1. Sequencing used peripheral blood mononuclear cells (PBMCs), obtained at new diagnosis, from a patient treated with antithyroid drugs. This TCR derives from a female donor with Graves disease. CDR3 in amino acids: CASSYEVMGTGAYNEQFF. Written as DNA, the CDR3 is TGTGCCAGCAGTTATGAGGTTATGGGGACAGGGGCCTACAATGAGCAGTTCTTC.